This TCR beta chain derives from a study of CD8 T cells in ankylosing spondylitis. The study's findings and limits: Significantly higher representation of disease-linked clones was reported for matched ankylosing spondylitis synovial fluid. Clones linked with disease were CD8+ and fairly uncommon in the peripheral blood. Ankylosing spondylitis blood seemed to carry a telltale TCR beta motif made of roughly eight highly homologous variants. Some motif variants had been reported before (in reactive arthritis synovial fluid and blood).

Libraries of TCR beta came from quantitative 5'-RACE with molecular barcodes. TCRdb recomputed calls from the 5' RACE reads with MiXCR, one row per CDR3 protein. The data contain around 480,000 distinct CDR3 sequences, 15% to 20% of them singletons. The CDR3 loop spans 16 amino acids. CDR1 and CDR2 (germline): LGHDT, YNNKEL (reference sequence). The V and J ends lost 0 bases and 13 bases respectively, with 22 bases between them. This clonotype was seen a handful of times. Its antigen is unidentified. V is TRBV3-1 and J is TRBJ2-1; D unresolved. This sequence originates from a male donor with ankylosing spondylitis. Sequencing used blood, either unsorted or a sorted T cell fraction (not recorded which). CDR3 sequence: CASSQDNPGLRMDQFF. The CDR3, as DNA: TGTGCCAGCAGCCAAGATAACCCCGGGTTAAGAATGGACCAGTTCTTC.